A single sample gave rise to the 20 T cell receptor beta chains below, sequenced in a study of beta chain features in type 1 diabetes. Expressed TCRB transcripts were sequenced, since all the RNA that had been isolated was reverse transcribed. Sequencing used immunoSEQ multiplex PCR; TCRdb keeps in-frame clones, though not all of them. Of fewer than 550,000 clones in the sample, 10% to 12% were seen once. Sequencing used naive CD4+ T cells from blood. The source is a woman younger than 30 in good health.

This clone showed up just a few times. The chain combines TRBV7-6 with TRBJ2-1, with D maybe TRBD2 (6 bases). Trimming cost V 5 bases and J 10 bases, with 9 bases left between them. Germline assignment: CDR1 SGHVS and CDR2 FNYEAQ. The length of the CDR3 is 11 residues. CDR3 loop: CASSVGGEQFF. CDR3 in DNA: TGTGCCAGCAGCGTCGGAGGGGAGCAGTTCTTC.

This clone has a handful of counts. This CDR3 is also generated by other DNA sequences in the sample. The chain employs TRBV7-9 and TRBJ1-1; no firm D call. Deletions cut 0 bases from V and 1 base from J, with 3 bases between. Germline V gene sequence: CDR1 SEHNR, CDR2 FQNEAQ (reference sequence). This CDR3 has 13 residues. The CDR3 here is CASSLAQNTEAFF. CDR3 DNA sequence: TGTGCCAGCAGCTTAGCACAGAACACTGAAGCTTTCTTT.

The V and J genes are TRBV7-9 and TRBJ2-7; 10 bases match TRBD1. Looked up from germline, CDR1 is SEHNR and CDR2 is FQNEAQ (reference sequence). This CDR3 has 16 residues. Trimming at V came to 2 bases and at J to 2 bases, leaving 6 bases not matched to a gene. The CDR3 DNA reads as TGTGCCAGCAGCTTAAGAGGGACAGGGGACGCCTACGAGCAGTACGTC. Translating gives CASSLRGTGDAYEQYV.

As for this clone: Distinct nucleotide sequences in the sample also encode this CDR3. This rearrangement joins TRBV9 to TRBJ2-3; the D gene is possibly TRBD1 (6 bases). The length of the CDR3 is 13 residues. The V and J ends lost 1 base and 3 bases respectively, with 6 bases between them. In germline, CDR1 is SGDLS, CDR2 YYNGEE. CDR3 in DNA: TGTGCCAGCAGCGTACAGGGGACAGATACGCAGTATTTT. It is translated as CASSVQGTDTQYF.

This clone was counted between two and nine times. CDR3: CASKRQGYSSEQFF. The CDR3 region has the DNA TGTGCCAGCAAAAGACAGGGGTATAGTAGTGAGCAGTTCTTC. This sequence joins TRBV11-3 and TRBJ2-1; 8 bases agree with TRBD1. This CDR3 spans 14 amino acids. From germline, CDR1 is SGHNT and CDR2 YENEEA. Trimming cost V 7 bases and J 9 bases; bases outside gene matches: 11.

There are a few counts of this clone. The chain joins TRBV14 to TRBJ1-2; D unclear. The CDR3 covers 12 residues. Trimming took off 0 bases at V and 8 bases at J, with 7 bases between the two ends. CDR1 and CDR2 (germline): SGHDN, FVKESK. CDR3 protein: CASSQDIRGYTF. The CDR3 nucleotides are TGTGCCAGCAGCCAAGATATACGGGGCTACACCTTC.

V is TRBV29-1 and J is TRBJ1-1; D is undetermined. This CDR3 has 13 residues. Per germline, CDR1 SQVTM and CDR2 ANQGSEA. Trimming pared 7 bases from V and 4 bases from J, leaving 16 bases between. CDR3 nucleotide sequence: TGCAGCGGAAATACAGTGTTGGGCACTGAAGCTTTCTTT. It encodes CSGNTVLGTEAFF.

V gene TRBV7-8 combines with J gene TRBJ1-2; D unresolved. The germline V gene has CDR1 SGHVS and CDR2 FQNEAQ. CDR3 length equals 13 residues. The V gene lost 3 bases and the J gene lost 4 bases, with 9 bases spanning the gap. The CDR3 bases are TGTGCCAGCAGCTTCGGGGAAGGCTATGGCTACACCTTC. It encodes CASSFGEGYGYTF.

V gene TRBV29-1 combines with J gene TRBJ2-5, with TRBD1 matching 9 bases. CDR3 length: 13 amino acids. Trimming cost V 7 bases and J 4 bases; bases outside gene matches: 7. Germline-derived CDR1 and CDR2 are SQVTM and ANQGSEA. DNA for the CDR3: TGCAGCGGCGAGGGGACAGGGACAGAGACCCAGTACTTC. It codes for CSGEGTGTETQYF.

In its sample, this clone was seen a few times. The CDR3 region is CSGAADRNTEAFF. CDR3 DNA: TGCAGCGGGGCCGCAGACAGGAACACTGAAGCTTTCTTT. The chain recombines TRBV29-1 with TRBJ1-1, with TRBD1 as a possible D gene (5 bases). CDR1 is SQVTM and CDR2 is ANQGSEA in the germline V gene. The CDR3 has 13 amino acids. With 7 bases removed from V and 1 base from J, the gap between germline ends came to 13 bases.

This chain uses TRBV9 with TRBJ1-1; 7 bases are shared with TRBD1. Germline assignment: CDR1 SGDLS and CDR2 YYNGEE. This CDR3 contains 13 residues. J was trimmed by 4 bases and V by 4 bases; bases with no gene match: 4. The CDR3 nucleotides are TGTGCCAGCAGCCAGGGGGTAGGCACTGAAGCTTTCTTT. Translating gives CASSQGVGTEAFF.

In its sample, this clone was seen a few times. V usage is TRBV7-2 and J usage is TRBJ2-7; a weak D match, TRBD2 (6 bases). Trimming removed 5 bases from V and 1 base from J, with 27 bases in between. The CDR3 sequence is 19 residues long. CDR1 and CDR2 (germline): SGHTA, FQGNSA. This CDR3 is CASSLHGLRAGRQSYEQYF. The CDR3 bases are TGTGCCAGCAGCCTACACGGATTAAGGGCGGGACGACAGTCCTACGAGCAGTACTTC.

This clone was counted once. The CDR3 loop is CASSSPESMSGYTF. For the CDR3, the DNA is TGTGCCAGCAGCAGTCCCGAATCAATGAGTGGCTACACCTTC. The chain is built from TRBV5-4 and TRBJ1-2; D ambiguous. CDR1 is SGHNT, CDR2 YYREEE, per germline (reference sequence). CDR3 length equals 14 residues. V gave up 4 bases and J gave up 7 bases, with 17 bases separating them.

This clone was observed a few times. CDR3 loop: CASSAASGGDVMNTQYF. In nucleotides, the CDR3 is TGTGCCAGCAGCGCGGCTAGCGGGGGAGATGTTATGAATACGCAGTATTTT. The J gene is TRBJ2-3, the V gene TRBV5-4; TRBD2 aligns across 10 bases. This CDR3 region has 17 residues. V was pared by 4 bases and J by 7 bases, with 15 bases of the junction left unmatched. Germline CDR1 reads SGHNT; CDR2 reads YYREEE (reference sequence).

This clone was observed a few times. The J gene is TRBJ1-2, the V gene TRBV5-1, with unresolved D. Trimming took off 0 bases at V and 8 bases at J, with 17 bases between the two ends. The CDR3 spans 15 residues. From germline, CDR1 is SGHRS and CDR2 YFSETQ. In nucleotides, the CDR3 is TGCGCCAGCAGCTTGGTGGCCGCTCCTGGAGAGGGCTACACCTTC. As protein: CASSLVAAPGEGYTF.

The CDR3 DNA sequence: TGTGCCAGCAGCCAAGGGACGGGAAGACCGAGGGAGCTGTTTTTT. Its protein is CASSQGTGRPRELFF. The chain is built from TRBV14 and TRBJ2-2; D possibly corresponds to TRBD2 (5 bases). The germline gives CDR1 SGHDN, CDR2 FVKESK. V was pared by 1 base and J by 9 bases, with 15 bases between. The CDR3 contains 15 residues.

This clone was counted between two and nine times. The V gene is TRBV9, the J gene TRBJ2-1; TRBD2 agrees at 8 bases. Germline CDR1 SGDLS, CDR2 YYNGEE. After removal of 3 bases from V and 8 bases from J, the junction contained 10 bases not matched to a gene. This CDR3 has 15 amino acids. The CDR3 here is CASSAWYGLAYEQFF. CDR3 nucleotide sequence: TGTGCCAGCAGCGCGTGGTATGGACTAGCCTATGAGCAGTTCTTC.

V is TRBV28 and J is TRBJ2-1; 13 bases agree with TRBD2. Trimming cost V 5 bases and J 3 bases; bases outside gene matches: 7. The CDR3 covers 17 residues. Germline lookup yields CDR1 MDHEN and CDR2 SYDVKM. CDR3 sequence reads: CASSVSGTSGIYNEQFF. In DNA form, the CDR3 reads TGTGCCAGCAGTGTCTCCGGGACTAGCGGGATCTACAATGAGCAGTTCTTC.

The sample holds a few counts of this clone. The chain has TRBV12-5 and TRBJ2-3; tentative D call: TRBD1 (6 bases). The CDR3 is 14 amino acids. Trimming left V 6 bases short and J 3 bases short, with 13 bases between. Germline CDR1 is LGHNT and CDR2 is FRNRAP. CDR3 bases: TGTGCTAGTGGCTCCAGGGGTTGGACAGATACGCAGTATTTT. It yields the protein CASGSRGWTDTQYF.

This rearrangement joins TRBV23-1 to TRBJ2-4, with 10 bases matching TRBD1. TRBV23-1 is an ORF, with its function uncertain. The CDR3 covers 19 residues. The V segment lost 7 bases and the J segment 0 bases; nucleotides outside the gene matches: 15. The CDR3 here is CASNYLGTGELLAKNIQYF. CDR3 bases: TGCGCCAGCAACTACCTTGGGACAGGGGAATTGCTAGCCAAAAACATTCAGTACTTC.